This section outlines one T cell receptor (beta chain) sequence together with its context. An end of the junction differs from the germline gene, which may be a read error. The sample comes from a study of CD8 T cells in Susac syndrome. Study details: The Susac syndrome patients were therapy-naive, on corticosteroids, or on intravenous immunoglobulin alone at blood draw.

Bulk CD8+ and CD4+ cells came from magnetic negative isolation; CD8+ TEMRA by FACS. It was with random hexamers that 0.5 to 1 ug RNA was reverse transcribed. Amplification of TCR beta CDR3 was carried out by immunoSEQ multiplex PCR, which covered 54 Vbeta and 13 Jbeta segments. TCRdb passed the immunoSEQ multiplex PCR reads through MiXCR, listing each CDR3 protein once. The sample lists some 240,000 distinct CDR3 sequences, less than 96% occurring once. Germline CDR1 SQVTM, CDR2 ANQGSEA. This CDR3 region has 13 residues. Sequenced: CD4+ T cells from PBMCs. This sequence originates from a human donor with Susac syndrome. The chain couples TRBV29-1 to TRBJ2-7; D might be TRBD1 or TRBD2, each matching 5 bases. CDR3 in DNA: TGCAGCGTTAAAGAGGGGACCCTCTACGAGCAGTACTTC. Its translation is CSVKEGTLYEQYF.